These 27 T cell receptor beta chains came from one sample sequenced in a study of T cells after yellow fever vaccination (dated by TCRdb to between 2018 and 2021). The protocol used for the library was 5' RACE. The run used an Illumina NovaSeq 6000. TCRdb reworked the public reads: Q25 trimming with fastp, MiXCR clone assembly, productive beta chains retained. One record per CDR3 amino acid sequence lists the most common genes and DNA. This sample lists about 260,000 distinct CDR3 sequences; about 3.7% were detected once. Together, the top ten hold under 20% of the sample. The treatment or condition tag for this specimen amounts to: live attenuated yellow fever vaccine strain. Sequencing was performed on PBMCs, taken 15 days after the yellow fever booster vaccination. These TCRs come from a man younger than 35 who received the YFV17D yellow fever vaccine.

This clonotype was seen at least ten times. The rearrangement uses TRBV5-6 and TRBJ2-2; the D is unclear. The CDR3 contains 16 residues. The germline V gene has CDR1 SGHDT and CDR2 YYEEEE. V lost 0 bases, J lost 5 bases, and 14 bases lay in between. The CDR3 region is CASSLAPSLRTGELFF. The DNA of the CDR3 is TGTGCCAGCAGCTTGGCCCCCAGCCTTCGGACCGGGGAGCTGTTTTTT.

With regard to this clonotype: The conserved closing phenylalanine or tryptophan is absent in this CDR3, likely reflecting a read error. The chain employs TRBV13 and TRBJ2-6; D ambiguous. V lost 2 bases and J lost 0, with 5 bases in between. CDR3 length equals 15 residues. Germline CDR1 and CDR2: PRHDT and FYEKMQ (reference sequence). DNA of the CDR3: TGTGCCAGCAGCTTATACAGCTCTGGGGCCAACGTCCTGACTCTC. Its protein product is CASSLYSSGANVLTL.

This clonotype has ten or more counts. The CDR3 region has the DNA TGTGCCAGCAGTTCCTCGGGCGGGGGCAAGGATACGCAGTATTTT. Residues: CASSSSGGGKDTQYF. The genes are TRBV6-6 and TRBJ2-3, with D perhaps TRBD2 (7 bases). Germline CDR1 MNHNY, CDR2 SVGAGI (reference sequence). The V and J ends lost 4 bases and 6 bases respectively, with 17 bases between them. The CDR3 is 15 amino acids.

Many counts were recorded for this clonotype. This rearrangement joins TRBV11-2 to TRBJ1-5; 10 bases map to TRBD1. Losses at the gene ends were 5 bases for V and 7 bases for J; bases not matched to a gene: 8. Per germline, CDR1 SGHAT and CDR2 FQNNGV. This CDR3 spans 15 amino acids. In DNA, the CDR3 is TGTGCCAGCAGCATTGGGACAGGGGTGGCCCAGCCCCAGCATTTT. It codes for CASSIGTGVAQPQHF.

The sample holds a few counts of this clonotype. This sequence joins TRBV20-1 and TRBJ2-1; the D gene is possibly TRBD1 (5 bases). Germline CDR1 and CDR2: DFQATT and SNEGSKA (reference sequence). Trimming left V 3 bases short and J 3 bases short, with 15 bases between. This CDR3 contains 15 residues. CDR3 protein: CSARRRQSNYNEQFF. The CDR3 DNA reads as TGCAGTGCTAGGCGGAGACAGTCTAACTACAATGAGCAGTTCTTC.

This clonotype was detected many times. The rearrangement uses TRBV20-1 and TRBJ2-7; 9 bases are shared with TRBD1. Germline V gene lookup returns CDR1 DFQATT and CDR2 SNEGSKA (reference sequence). Germline trimming cut 4 bases from V and 2 bases from J; bases unmatched to any gene: 9. The CDR3 consists of 15 residues. Here the CDR3 DNA reads TGCAGTGCTAAGGACCCCGGGACAGGGACCTACGAGCAGTACTTC. Amino acids: CSAKDPGTGTYEQYF.

Many counts were recorded for this clonotype. The CDR3 coding sequence is TGTGCCAGCAGCCTCGGGACAGGGACACGGAGTGAGCAGTTCTTC. Residues: CASSLGTGTRSEQFF. The chain couples TRBV7-9 to TRBJ2-1, with 9 bases that match TRBD1. With V trimmed by 5 bases and J by 9 bases, 11 bases remained unmatched. The CDR3 is made up of 15 amino acids. Germline CDR1 is SEHNR and CDR2 is FQNEAQ (reference sequence).

This clonotype was recorded at least ten times. The chain couples TRBV20-1 to TRBJ2-7, with TRBD2 matching over 9 bases. The germline CDR1 and CDR2 sequences are DFQATT and SNEGSKA (reference sequence). V gave up 0 bases and J gave up 5 bases; unmatched junction bases: 5. The CDR3 has 14 residues. DNA of the CDR3: TGCAGTGCTAGAGACGGGCGGGGGGGCGACGAGCAGTACGTC. Protein sequence: CSARDGRGGDEQYV.

This clonotype came up many times. The V gene is TRBV20-1, the J gene TRBJ1-3, with 9 nucleotides matching TRBD1. Germline lookup yields CDR1 DFQATT and CDR2 SNEGSKA (reference sequence). Trimming at V came to 5 bases and at J to 3 bases, leaving 2 bases not matched to a gene. CDR3 length: 13 residues. The CDR3 spells CSAWDRVGNTIYF. CDR3 in DNA: TGCAGTGCTTGGGACAGGGTTGGAAACACCATATATTTT.

The table lists this clonotype with many counts. The V gene is TRBV27, the J gene TRBJ1-1; 8 bases agree with TRBD1. Looked up from germline, CDR1 is MNHEY and CDR2 is SMNVEV (reference sequence). The CDR3 runs 16 residues. Unmatched junction bases numbered 13, after V lost 8 bases and J lost 2 bases. The chain's CDR3 is CASGPGGLRGNTEAFF. The CDR3 DNA follows: TGTGCCAGCGGTCCAGGGGGCTTGAGGGGAAACACTGAAGCTTTCTTT.

In this sample, this clonotype turned up many times. J is TRBJ1-1 and V is TRBV15, with 7 nucleotides matching TRBD1. Germline V gene data show CDR1 as LNHNV and CDR2 as YYDKDF (reference sequence). V shed 0 bases, J shed 10 bases, and the junction held 5 bases outside the gene matches. The length of the CDR3 is 13 residues. Here the CDR3 reads CATSRDRRQGAFF. CDR3 bases: TGTGCCACCAGCAGAGATAGGCGACAGGGAGCTTTCTTT. Combining the CDR3 with reference TRBV15 and TRBJ1-1 gives the whole variable domain DAMVIQNPRYQVTQFGKPVTLSCSQTLNHNVMYWYQQKSSQAPKLLFHYYDKDFNNEADTPDNFQSRRPNTSFCFLDIRSPGLGDTAMYLCATSRDRRQGAFFGQGTRLTVV.

Only a few counts were recorded for this clonotype. In nucleotides, the CDR3 is TGCAGTGCTACAGTCAGGGGCCCATCTCATCAGCCCCAGCATTTT. This gives the protein CSATVRGPSHQPQHF. V usage is TRBV20-1 and J usage is TRBJ1-5, with D possibly being TRBD1 (6 bases). CDR1 is DFQATT, CDR2 SNEGSKA, per germline (reference sequence). Trimming left V 4 bases short and J 5 bases short, with 18 bases between. This CDR3 is built from 15 residues.

This clonotype turned up a few times. The chain combines TRBV7-3 with TRBJ2-2; D gene uncertain. The V and J ends lost 5 bases and 4 bases respectively, with 8 bases between them. This CDR3 spans 13 amino acids. Per the germline V gene, CDR1 is SGHTA and CDR2 is FQGTGA. The CDR3 DNA reads TGTGCCAGCAGCACCAGTTCCACCGGGGAGCTGTTTTTT. Translation: CASSTSSTGELFF.

This clonotype was seen ten or more times. The V call is TRBV4-2, the J call TRBJ1-1; 8 nucleotides line up with TRBD1. The germline V gene has CDR1 LGHNA and CDR2 YNFKEQ. V trimming: 0 bases; J trimming: 10 bases; junction bases outside the gene matches: 13. This CDR3 is built from 16 residues. The CDR3 sequence: CASSQDYTQGVNGAFF. CDR3 DNA: TGTGCCAGCAGCCAAGATTATACACAGGGGGTTAACGGAGCTTTCTTT.

There are many counts of this clonotype. The chain carries TRBV28 and TRBJ1-1, with D possibly being TRBD1 (6 bases). This CDR3 is 12 amino acids long. CDR1 and CDR2 from the germline V gene are MDHEN and SYDVKM. Trimming pared 7 bases from V and 8 bases from J, leaving 14 bases between. This chain's CDR3 is CASISPGGEAFF. CDR3 in DNA: TGTGCCAGCATCTCACCGGGGGGCGAAGCTTTCTTT. The full variable domain, in which reference TRBV28 and TRBJ1-1 provide the parts outside the CDR3, is DVKVTQSSRYLVKRTGEKVFLECVQDMDHENMFWYRQDPGLGLRLIYFSYDVKMKEKGDIPEGYSVSREKKERFSLILESASTNQTSMYLCASISPGGEAFFGQGTRLTVV.

This clonotype has ten or more counts. This rearrangement joins TRBV7-2 to TRBJ1-1; no clear D gene. Trimming left V 2 bases short and J 1 base short, with 5 bases between. The CDR3 totals 13 residues. Germline loops: CDR1 SGHTA, CDR2 FQGNSA. The chain's CDR3 is CASSLQPNTEAFF. CDR3 nucleotides: TGTGCCAGCAGCTTACAACCGAACACTGAAGCTTTCTTT.

This clonotype was recorded many times. The chain employs TRBV7-9 and TRBJ1-2; 9 nucleotides align to TRBD1. Germline-derived CDR1 and CDR2 are SEHNR and FQNEAQ (reference sequence). The J segment lost 0 bases and the V segment lost 2 bases, leaving 4 bases of the junction unmatched. The CDR3 covers 16 residues. For the CDR3, the DNA is TGTGCCAGCAGCTTAAACAGGGGGCGAACTAACTATGGCTACACCTTC. This sequence encodes CASSLNRGRTNYGYTF.

Ten or more counts support this clonotype. The rearrangement joins TRBV24-1 to TRBJ2-1; D uncertain. Germline V lookup: CDR1 KGHDR, CDR2 SFDVKD. V lost 0 bases and J 5 bases, leaving 13 bases between the germline ends. The CDR3 length is 16 residues. CDR3 DNA: TGTGCCACCAGTGATTTGGCTGATCAAAACCACAATGAGCAGTTCTTC. Protein sequence: CATSDLADQNHNEQFF.

This clonotype was detected ten times or more. The chain recombines TRBV2 with TRBJ2-5, with a weak D call TRBD1 (6 bases). CDR1 and CDR2 (germline): SNHLY, FYNNEI. The CDR3 runs to 14 residues. The V gene lost 6 bases and the J gene lost 0 bases, with 11 bases spanning the gap. The CDR3 loop reads CASRDSEYQETQYF. DNA for the CDR3: TGTGCCAGCAGGGACAGCGAGTACCAAGAGACCCAGTACTTC.

With regard to this clonotype: A much larger clone lies one base from this, so it may be a read error. The CDR3 DNA is TGTGCCAGCAGCTCCGGACCGCATGAGACCCAGTACTTC. This encodes CASSSGPHETQYF. The V call is TRBV11-1, the J call TRBJ2-5; D remains ambiguous. Germline V lookup: CDR1 SGHAT, CDR2 FQDESV (reference sequence). CDR3 size: 13 residues. Deletions cut 4 bases from V and 5 bases from J, with 11 bases between. Drawing the rest from reference TRBV11-1 and TRBJ2-5, the complete variable domain is EAEVAQSPRYKITEKSQAVAFWCDPISGHATLYWYRQILGQGPELLVQFQDESVVDDSQLPKDRFSAERLKGVDSTLKIQPAELGDSAMYLCASSSGPHETQYFGPGTRLLVL.

The table lists this clonotype with many counts. This rearrangement joins TRBV20-1 to TRBJ2-2; 7 bases agree with TRBD1. Trimming took 1 base from V and 4 from J; bases not matched to a gene: 6. Germline V gene sequence: CDR1 DFQATT, CDR2 SNEGSKA (reference sequence). The CDR3 is 15 amino acids. CDR3 loop: CSARAAGGFTGELFF. The CDR3 nucleotides read TGCAGTGCTAGAGCGGCAGGGGGATTCACCGGGGAGCTGTTTTTT.

This clonotype has just a few counts. This chain connects TRBV30 to TRBJ1-2; D may be TRBD1 (5 bases). This CDR3 has 17 amino acids. Germline CDR1 and CDR2: GTSNPN and SVGIG (reference sequence). V was cut by 0 bases and J by 0 bases, with 17 bases left in between. The CDR3 spells CAWSVLDSEFSNYGYTF. CDR3 in DNA: TGTGCCTGGAGTGTACTCGACAGCGAGTTTTCTAACTATGGCTACACCTTC.

This clonotype was seen repeatedly, ten times or more. This chain joins TRBV20-1 and TRBJ2-5; possibly TRBD2 for D (6 bases). Trimming cost V 4 bases and J 5 bases, with 20 bases left between them. The CDR3 is 15 residues long. The germline V gene has CDR1 DFQATT and CDR2 SNEGSKA (reference sequence). This CDR3 reads CSATPRDWGWETQYF. CDR3 sequence (DNA): TGCAGTGCTACACCCCGGGACTGGGGCTGGGAGACCCAGTACTTC.

Note on this clonotype: A much larger clonotype is one base distant, so this may be a read error. V gene TRBV20-1 combines with J gene TRBJ2-1; D may match TRBD1 or TRBD2 (7 bases each). CDR3 size: 13 residues. CDR1 is DFQATT, CDR2 SNEGSKA, per germline (reference sequence). V lost 6 bases and J lost 13, with 22 bases in between. This CDR3 reads CSAPRGRGPRQFF. DNA for the CDR3: TGCAGTGCCCCGAGGGGGCGGGGGCCCCGACAGTTCTTC.

This clonotype was counted at least ten times. The CDR3 loop is CASSPGLYGYTF. The CDR3 DNA reads TGTGCCAGCAGCCCCGGGCTCTATGGCTACACCTTC. This chain joins TRBV7-8 and TRBJ1-2; the D is unclear. In germline, CDR1 is SGHVS, CDR2 FQNEAQ. CDR3 length equals 12 residues. With 5 bases removed from V and 4 bases from J, the gap between germline ends came to 8 bases.

This clonotype was seen ten or more times. This rearrangement joins TRBV5-1 to TRBJ2-2, with 8 bases that match TRBD2. The V segment lost 2 bases and the J segment 2 bases; nucleotides outside the gene matches: 2. Germline V gives CDR1 SGHRS, CDR2 YFSETQ. This CDR3 has 15 amino acids. CDR3 residues: CASSLAGVNTGELFF. The CDR3 region has the DNA TGCGCCAGCAGCTTAGCGGGAGTCAACACCGGGGAGCTGTTTTTT. Variable domain in full (rest from reference TRBV5-1 and TRBJ2-2): KAGVTQTPRYLIKTRGQQVTLSCSPISGHRSVSWYQQTPGQGLQFLFEYFSETQRNKGNFPGRFSGRQFSNSRSEMNVSTLELGDSALYLCASSLAGVNTGELFFGEGSRLTVL.

This clonotype has at least ten counts. The chain uses TRBV6-1 and TRBJ1-1, with TRBD1 matching 7 bases. Germline values: CDR1 MNHNS, CDR2 SASEGT. This CDR3 region has 12 residues. The J segment lost 9 bases and the V segment lost 6 bases, leaving 7 bases of the junction unmatched. The CDR3 region is CASRSPGQKAFF. The CDR3 DNA follows: TGTGCCAGCAGATCCCCGGGACAGAAAGCTTTCTTT.